Listed here are 18 T cell receptor beta chains from one sample, sequenced in a study of shared clonotypes between healthy human individuals. Here immunoSEQ multiplex PCR was the method, and the copy in TCRdb shows in-frame clones only, minus some. This sample has about 460,000 clones, with 75% to 80% found just once. The sample was PBMCs. These TCRs come from a woman aged 40 to 50 in good health. Some clones in this sample may be carry-over from other donors' samples.

This clone was observed a single time. The rearrangement joins TRBV10-3 to TRBJ2-7; D is unclear. CDR1 is ENHRY, CDR2 SYGVKD, per germline. The CDR3 loop spans 13 amino acids. V was clipped by 3 bases and J by 2 bases, with 8 bases between them. This CDR3 reads CAISELETYEQYF. In DNA, the CDR3 is TGTGCCATCAGTGAATTAGAGACCTACGAGCAGTACTTC.

As for this clone: This likely came from a read error, as a far larger clone is one base away. The conserved phenylalanine or tryptophan is not found at the CDR3 terminus, so this likely reflects a read error. The J gene is TRBJ1-2, the V gene TRBV28, with D maybe TRBD1 (6 bases). The CDR3 is 12 residues long. V was trimmed by 6 bases and J by 3 bases, leaving 8 bases between them. The V gene's germline CDR1 is MDHEN and CDR2 SYDVKM. CDR3 coding DNA: TGTGCCAGCAGGGCAGGGGACTATGGCTACACCTCC. Its protein product is CASRAGDYGYTS.

This clone has more than one count but fewer than ten. This sequence joins TRBV28 and TRBJ2-5, with D hard to call. The end of the DNA fits TRBJ2-7 better, so the J call may be wrong. CDR3 length: 15 amino acids. Germline-derived CDR1 and CDR2 are MDHEN and SYDVKM. The CDR3 DNA reads as TGTGCCAGCAGTGGCCCCCTGGCGGCAACCTACGAGCAGTACTTC. Its translation is CASSGPLAATYEQYF.

This rearrangement joins TRBV2 to TRBJ1-1; TRBD1 might be the D (5 bases). Between the trimmed V and J ends, which lost 8 bases and 8 bases, there was a span of 9 bases. Looked up from germline, CDR1 is SNHLY and CDR2 is FYNNEI. The CDR3 spans 10 residues. For the CDR3, the DNA is TGTGCCAGCGGGAGGGGAGAAGCTTTCTTT. This translates into CASGRGEAFF.

The rearrangement uses TRBV28 and TRBJ1-5; TRBD1 is a possible D gene (5 bases). Trimming took off 2 bases at V and 6 bases at J, with 14 bases between the two ends. The germline CDR1 and CDR2 sequences are MDHEN and SYDVKM. CDR3 length: 15 amino acids. CDR3: CASSLPQGDGQPQHF. CDR3 sequence (DNA): TGTGCCAGCAGTTTACCCCAGGGAGACGGTCAGCCCCAGCATTTT.

With respect to this clone: A far larger clone is off by one base, so a read error is likely. The chain combines TRBV7-6 with TRBJ2-5; D call uncertain. The assigned J gene may be wrong: the sequence end matches TRBJ2-7 better. Germline CDR1 and CDR2: SGHVS and FNYEAQ. The CDR3 loop spans 13 amino acids. CDR3 in DNA: TGTGCCAGCAGCCCCCCCCTCTCCCACGAGCAGTACTTC. Protein: CASSPPLSHEQYF.

A note on this clone: This likely stems from a read error, as it lies one base from a far larger clone. V gene TRBV30 combines with J gene TRBJ2-7, with a weak D call TRBD2 (6 bases). The J call may be wrong; the DNA end is better matched by TRBJ2-1. Germline CDR1 reads GTSNPN; CDR2 reads SVGIG (reference sequence). The CDR3 length is 13 residues. The CDR3 protein is CAWSRTTLHEQFF. CDR3 nucleotide sequence: TGCGCCTGGAGTCGGACTACGTTACATGAGCAGTTCTTC.

The J gene is TRBJ2-5, the V gene TRBV5-1, with TRBD2 as a possible D gene (6 bases). This CDR3 spans 16 amino acids. Germline V lookup: CDR1 SGHRS, CDR2 YFSETQ. V was pared by 1 base and J by 1 base, with 14 bases between. The CDR3, as DNA: TGCGCCAGCAGCTTGCAACCCGCGGGAACCCAAGAGACCCAGTACTTC. As protein: CASSLQPAGTQETQYF. Full variable domain (outside the CDR3, taken from reference TRBV5-1 and TRBJ2-5): KAGVTQTPRYLIKTRGQQVTLSCSPISGHRSVSWYQQTPGQGLQFLFEYFSETQRNKGNFPGRFSGRQFSNSRSEMNVSTLELGDSALYLCASSLQPAGTQETQYFGPGTRLLVL.

This clone was detected a few times. The V and J genes are TRBV6-5 and TRBJ2-7; D gene ambiguous. The CDR3 contains 15 residues. Germline-derived CDR1 and CDR2 are MNHEY and SVGAGI. V lost 8 bases to trimming and J lost 1 base, with 18 bases between them. In DNA form, the CDR3 reads TGTGCCAGCTCCCCCTTGGAAGGCCCGTCCTACGAGCAGTACTTC. This codes for CASSPLEGPSYEQYF.

CDR3 bases: TGTGCCAGCAGCCGGGGGCAGGGGACTGGCTACACCTTC. Residues: CASSRGQGTGYTF. The gene calls are TRBV7-8 and TRBJ1-2; possibly TRBD1 for D (6 bases). The CDR3 is made up of 13 amino acids. In germline, CDR1 is SGHVS, CDR2 FQNEAQ. The V end lost 5 bases, the J end lost 7 bases, and 14 bases lay between the germline ends.

This chain connects TRBV12-5 to TRBJ2-7; D call uncertain. CDR3 length: 15 residues. Trimming cost V 1 base and J 4 bases, with 14 bases left between them. Germline assignment: CDR1 LGHNT and CDR2 FRNRAP. Here the CDR3 DNA reads TGTGCTAGTGGTTTGGGGGCCGTCCGGAGTTACGAGCAGTACTTC. Its protein is CASGLGAVRSYEQYF.

V and J are TRBV7-2 and TRBJ2-7; TRBD2 agrees at 12 bases. Germline V lookup: CDR1 SGHTA, CDR2 FQGNSA. With 5 bases clipped from V and 0 bases from J, the junction kept 8 bases outside the gene matches. This CDR3 is 17 amino acids long. CDR3 region: CASSQTSGSPSSYEQYF. As DNA, the CDR3 is TGTGCCAGCAGCCAGACTAGCGGGAGTCCGAGCTCCTACGAGCAGTACTTC.

The V and J genes are TRBV27 and TRBJ2-1; TRBD2 matches at 14 bases. CDR1 MNHEY and CDR2 SMNVEV come from the germline V gene (reference sequence). J gave up 9 bases and V 6 bases, and 7 bases lay outside the gene matches. The CDR3 contains 15 residues. The CDR3: CASSPGTSGSSEQFF. The CDR3 DNA sequence: TGTGCCAGCAGCCCGGGGACTAGCGGGAGCAGTGAGCAGTTCTTC.

This clone is classed as medium-sized (0.01 to 0.1%). The chain uses TRBV7-9 and TRBJ1-1; D is ambiguous. The CDR3 is made up of 13 amino acids. CDR1 and CDR2 from the germline V gene are SEHNR and FQNEAQ (reference sequence). Trimming pared 2 bases from V and 8 bases from J, leaving 12 bases between. CDR3 in amino acids: CASSLLVNREAFF. CDR3 bases: TGTGCCAGCAGCTTACTGGTAAACCGGGAAGCTTTCTTT.

The rearrangement joins TRBV9 to TRBJ2-5; TRBD1 aligns across 8 bases. Germline lookup yields CDR1 SGDLS and CDR2 YYNGEE. The CDR3 extends over 18 amino acids. Unmatched junction bases numbered 11, after V lost 0 bases and J lost 1 base. CDR3 sequence reads: CASSVDIGKGTGQETQYF. The CDR3, as DNA: TGTGCCAGCAGCGTAGATATCGGTAAAGGGACAGGCCAAGAGACCCAGTACTTC.

The genes are TRBV28 and TRBJ2-1; D may be TRBD1 or TRBD2 (5 bases each). The V gene lost 10 bases and the J gene lost 1 base, with 17 bases spanning the gap. The germline CDR1 and CDR2 sequences are MDHEN and SYDVKM. The CDR3 contains 15 residues. CDR3 residues: CATTARDPSYNEQFF. The CDR3 coding sequence is TGTGCCACCACAGCTCGGGACCCGTCCTACAATGAGCAGTTCTTC.

The sample holds one count of this clone. Distinct nucleotide sequences in the sample also encode this CDR3. V usage is TRBV20-1 and J usage is TRBJ2-1; D call uncertain. This CDR3 region has 11 residues. Germline CDR1 and CDR2: DFQATT and SNEGSKA (reference sequence). Trimming stripped 6 bases from V and 2 bases from J, with 5 bases between. In nucleotides, the CDR3 is TGCAGTGCCCTTCCCTACAATGAGCAGTTCTTC. Amino acids: CSALPYNEQFF.

The chain carries TRBV19 and TRBJ2-3; D gene uncertain. The CDR3 contains 16 residues. V dropped 3 bases and J dropped 6 bases, with 19 bases sitting between them. From germline, CDR1 is LNHDA and CDR2 SQIVND (reference sequence). CDR3 loop: CASSMGVRPVGDTQYF. Written as DNA, the CDR3 is TGTGCCAGTAGTATGGGCGTCCGACCCGTGGGCGATACGCAGTATTTT.